The clone carrying this T cell receptor beta chain showed up just a few times. The antigen remains undetermined. The sample is drawn from a study of graft-versus-host responses after intestinal transplantation. Using immunoSEQ multiplex PCR, the repertoire was profiled, and TCRdb retains in-frame clones only, with some absent. Here the sample spans some 86,000 clones, 88% being singletons. The CDR3 loop spans 15 amino acids. The V gene lost 2 bases and the J gene lost 2 bases, with 13 bases spanning the gap. Germline V gives CDR1 SNHLY, CDR2 FYNNEI. This sample comprised unstimulated CD4+ T cells sorted from spleen or lymph node cells, obtained before transplant. The sequence derives from a human donor who was the organ donor for an intestinal transplant. This chain uses TRBV2 with TRBJ2-7; the D gene is possibly TRBD1 (6 bases). The CDR3 loop reads CASSEPQTGTYEQYF. The CDR3 coding sequence is TGTGCCAGCAGTGAACCGCAGACAGGAACCTACGAGCAGTACTTC.